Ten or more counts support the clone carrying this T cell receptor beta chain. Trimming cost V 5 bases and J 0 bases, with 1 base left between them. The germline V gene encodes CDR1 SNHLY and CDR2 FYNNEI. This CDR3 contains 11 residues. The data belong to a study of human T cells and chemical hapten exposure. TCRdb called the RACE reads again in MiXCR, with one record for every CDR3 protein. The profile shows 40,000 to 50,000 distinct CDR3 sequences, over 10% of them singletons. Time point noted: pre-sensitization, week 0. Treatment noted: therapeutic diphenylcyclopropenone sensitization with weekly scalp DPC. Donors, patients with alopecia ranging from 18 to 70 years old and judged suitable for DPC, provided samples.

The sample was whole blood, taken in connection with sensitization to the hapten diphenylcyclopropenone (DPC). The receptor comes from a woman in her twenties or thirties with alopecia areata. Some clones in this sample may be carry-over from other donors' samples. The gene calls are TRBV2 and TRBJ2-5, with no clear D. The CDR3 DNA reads TGTGCCAGCAGTTACCAAGAGACCCAGTACTTC. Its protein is CASSYQETQYF.